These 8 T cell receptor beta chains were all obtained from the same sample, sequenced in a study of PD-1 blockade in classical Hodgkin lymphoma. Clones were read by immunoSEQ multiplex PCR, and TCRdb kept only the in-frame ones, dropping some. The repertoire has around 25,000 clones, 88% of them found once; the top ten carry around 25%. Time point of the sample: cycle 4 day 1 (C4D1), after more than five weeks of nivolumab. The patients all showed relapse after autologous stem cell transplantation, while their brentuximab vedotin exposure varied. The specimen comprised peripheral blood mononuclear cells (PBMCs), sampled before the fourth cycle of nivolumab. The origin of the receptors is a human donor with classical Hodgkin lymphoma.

This CDR3 reads CASSDSRRQEQYF. Here the CDR3 DNA reads TGTGCCAGCTCGGACAGCCGTCGCCAGGAGCAGTACTTC. This chain connects TRBV18 to TRBJ2-7, with D possibly TRBD1 on 6 matching bases. Trimming cost V 6 bases and J 7 bases, with 16 bases left between them. The CDR3 consists of 13 residues. Germline V gene lookup returns CDR1 KGHSH and CDR2 LQKENI. The entire variable domain, with the rest obtained from reference TRBV18 and TRBJ2-7, is as follows: NAGVMQNPRHLVRRRGQEARLRCSPMKGHSHVYWYRQLPEEGLKFMVYLQKENIIDESGMPKERFSAEFPKEGPSILRIQQVVRGDSAAYFCASSDSRRQEQYFGPGTRLTVT.

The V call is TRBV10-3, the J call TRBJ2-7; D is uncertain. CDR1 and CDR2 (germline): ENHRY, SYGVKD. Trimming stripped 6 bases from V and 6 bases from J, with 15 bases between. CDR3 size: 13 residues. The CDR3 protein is CAIRPDPAVEQYF. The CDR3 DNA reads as TGTGCCATCAGGCCCGATCCTGCGGTCGAGCAGTACTTC.

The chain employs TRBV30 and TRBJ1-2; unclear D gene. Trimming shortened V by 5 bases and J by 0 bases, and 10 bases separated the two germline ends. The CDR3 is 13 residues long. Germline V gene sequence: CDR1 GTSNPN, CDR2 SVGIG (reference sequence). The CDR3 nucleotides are TGTGCCTGGGCGACGGAAACTAACTATGGCTACACCTTC. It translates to CAWATETNYGYTF.

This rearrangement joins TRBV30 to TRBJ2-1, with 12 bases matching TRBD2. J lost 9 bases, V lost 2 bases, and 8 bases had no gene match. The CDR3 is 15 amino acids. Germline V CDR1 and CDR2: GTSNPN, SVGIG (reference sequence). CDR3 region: CAWSRTSGVRGEQFF. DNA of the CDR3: TGTGCCTGGAGTCGGACTAGCGGGGTCCGGGGTGAGCAGTTCTTC. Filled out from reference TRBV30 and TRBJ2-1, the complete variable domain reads SQTIHQWPATLVQPVGSPLSLECTVEGTSNPNLYWYRQAAGRGLQLLFYSVGIGQISSEVPQNLSASRPQDRQFILSSKKLLLSDSGFYLCAWSRTSGVRGEQFFGPGTRLTVL.

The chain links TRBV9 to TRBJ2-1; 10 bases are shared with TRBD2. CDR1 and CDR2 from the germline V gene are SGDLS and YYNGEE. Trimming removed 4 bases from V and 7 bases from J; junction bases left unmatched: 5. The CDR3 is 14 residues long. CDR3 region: CASSLSGGENEQFF. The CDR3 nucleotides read TGTGCCAGCAGCCTGAGCGGGGGGGAAAATGAGCAGTTCTTC. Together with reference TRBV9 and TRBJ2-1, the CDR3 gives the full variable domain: DSGVTQTPKHLITATGQRVTLRCSPRSGDLSVYWYQQSLDQGLQFLIQYYNGEERAKGNILERFSAQQFPDLHSELNLSSLELGDSALYFCASSLSGGENEQFFGPGTRLTVL.

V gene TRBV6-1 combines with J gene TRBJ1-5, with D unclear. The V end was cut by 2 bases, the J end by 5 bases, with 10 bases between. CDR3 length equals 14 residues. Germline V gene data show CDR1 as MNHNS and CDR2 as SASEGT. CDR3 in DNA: TGTGCCAGCAGTGAAAGAGGGTTTTATCAGCCCCAGCATTTT. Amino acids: CASSERGFYQPQHF.

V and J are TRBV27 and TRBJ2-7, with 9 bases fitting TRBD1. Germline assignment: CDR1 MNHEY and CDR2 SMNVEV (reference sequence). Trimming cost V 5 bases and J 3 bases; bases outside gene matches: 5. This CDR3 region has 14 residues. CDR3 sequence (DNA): TGTGCCAGCAGTATGGACAGGGGTGGCTACGAGCAGTACTTC. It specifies CASSMDRGGYEQYF.

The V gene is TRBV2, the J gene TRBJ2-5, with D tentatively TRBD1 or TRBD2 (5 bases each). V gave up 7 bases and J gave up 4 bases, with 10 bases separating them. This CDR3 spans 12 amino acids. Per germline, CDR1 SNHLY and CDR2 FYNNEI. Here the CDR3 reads CASKTGRETQYF. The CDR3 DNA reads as TGTGCCAGCAAAACGGGGCGAGAGACCCAGTACTTC. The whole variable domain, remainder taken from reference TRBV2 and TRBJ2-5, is EPEVTQTPSHQVTQMGQEVILRCVPISNHLYFYWYRQILGQKVEFLVSFYNNEISEKSEIFDDQFSVERPDGSNFTLKIRSTKLEDSAMYFCASKTGRETQYFGPGTRLLVL.